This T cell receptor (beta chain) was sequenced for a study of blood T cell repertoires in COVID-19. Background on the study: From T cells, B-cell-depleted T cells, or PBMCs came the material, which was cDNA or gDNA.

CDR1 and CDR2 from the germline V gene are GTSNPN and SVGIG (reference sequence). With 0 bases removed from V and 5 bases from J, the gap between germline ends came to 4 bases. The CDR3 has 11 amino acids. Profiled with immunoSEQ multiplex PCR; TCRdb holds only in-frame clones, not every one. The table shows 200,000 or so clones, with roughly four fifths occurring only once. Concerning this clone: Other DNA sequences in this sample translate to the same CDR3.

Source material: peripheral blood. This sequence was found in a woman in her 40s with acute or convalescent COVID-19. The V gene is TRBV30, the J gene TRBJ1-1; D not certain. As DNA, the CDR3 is TGTGCCTGGAGTGTACTTACTGAAGCTTTCTTT. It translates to CAWSVLTEAFF.